This passage covers 14 T cell receptor beta chains from one sample sequenced in a study of technical replicates of blood from several donors. Assay: immunoSEQ multiplex PCR; the TCRdb copy retains only in-frame clones and omits some. The sample contains some 74,000 clones, about 97% of which appear only once. Material for sequencing was T cells isolated from PBMCs. These TCRs come from a human donor in good health.

The V gene is TRBV27, the J gene TRBJ2-7; 7 bases map to TRBD1. The CDR3 runs 14 residues. After removal of 5 bases from V and 2 bases from J, the junction contained 6 bases not matched to a gene. Germline values: CDR1 MNHEY, CDR2 SMNVEV (reference sequence). The DNA for the CDR3 is TGTGCCAGCAGTGCCCGGGACAGTACCTACGAGCAGTACTTC. Amino acid sequence: CASSARDSTYEQYF.

V usage is TRBV27 and J usage is TRBJ2-2, with TRBD1 as a possible D gene (5 bases). V dropped 5 bases and J dropped 3 bases, with 13 bases sitting between them. The CDR3 is 15 amino acids. Germline V CDR1 and CDR2: MNHEY, SMNVEV (reference sequence). The CDR3 sequence: CASSPYDSDTGELFF. For the CDR3, the DNA is TGTGCCAGCAGTCCCTATGACAGCGACACCGGGGAGCTGTTTTTT.

The chain is built from TRBV6-1 and TRBJ2-7; maybe TRBD1 (6 bases). In germline, CDR1 is MNHNS, CDR2 SASEGT. V was pared by 10 bases and J by 5 bases, with 12 bases between. The CDR3 is 11 residues long. The CDR3 spells CATRSGDEQYF. The CDR3 coding sequence is TGTGCCACCCGATCAGGGGACGAGCAGTACTTC.

As DNA, the CDR3 is TGTGCCAGCAGCCGGACTAGCGGAAAGTACAATGAGCAGTTCTTC. As protein: CASSRTSGKYNEQFF. The V and J genes are TRBV28 and TRBJ2-1; 10 bases fit TRBD2. J lost 4 bases, V lost 6 bases, and 6 bases had no gene match. Germline V gene sequence: CDR1 MDHEN, CDR2 SYDVKM. This CDR3 spans 15 amino acids.

The chain carries TRBV9 and TRBJ2-5; D not resolved. Trimming pared 0 bases from V and 3 bases from J, leaving 6 bases between. CDR3 size: 13 residues. Germline V lookup: CDR1 SGDLS, CDR2 YYNGEE. The CDR3 DNA reads as TGTGCCAGCAGCGTAGATCGAGAAGAGACCCAGTACTTC. Its protein product is CASSVDREETQYF.

The chain carries TRBV9 and TRBJ2-1; TRBD2 matches 8 bases. CDR1 and CDR2 from the germline V gene are SGDLS and YYNGEE. This CDR3 region has 17 residues. The V and J ends lost 1 base and 0 bases, in that order; junction bases with no gene match: 6. The CDR3 spells CASSVRTSGSSYNEQFF. The CDR3 DNA reads as TGTGCCAGCAGCGTAAGAACTAGCGGAAGCTCCTACAATGAGCAGTTCTTC.

This clone appeared a single time. V usage is TRBV5-1 and J usage is TRBJ2-7; 9 bases match TRBD1. The J segment lost 0 bases and the V segment lost 4 bases, leaving 2 bases of the junction unmatched. Per the germline V gene, CDR1 is SGHRS and CDR2 is YFSETQ. The CDR3 runs 14 residues. CDR3 loop: CASSQTGGSYEQYF. DNA for the CDR3: TGCGCCAGCAGCCAGACAGGGGGCTCCTACGAGCAGTACTTC.

This clone was seen once. This chain uses TRBV11-2 with TRBJ2-1; TRBD2 matches at 10 bases. After removal of 0 bases from V and 7 bases from J, the junction contained 0 bases not matched to a gene. CDR1 and CDR2 from the germline V gene are SGHAT and FQNNGV. This CDR3 contains 14 residues. In DNA, the CDR3 is TGTGCCAGCAGCTTAGAACTAGCGGGGAATGAGCAGTTCTTC. Translation: CASSLELAGNEQFF. The whole variable domain, remainder taken from reference TRBV11-2 and TRBJ2-1, is EAGVAQSPRYKIIEKRQSVAFWCNPISGHATLYWYQQILGQGPKLLIQFQNNGVVDDSQLPKDRFSAERLKGVDSTLKIQPAKLEDSAVYLCASSLELAGNEQFFGPGTRLTVL.

J is TRBJ2-7 and V is TRBV4-3; 9 nucleotides align to TRBD1. Germline lookup yields CDR1 LGHNA and CDR2 YSLEER. This CDR3 is built from 14 residues. Trimming removed 4 bases from V and 2 bases from J; junction bases left unmatched: 3. The CDR3 spells CASSRWTGAYEQYF. CDR3 bases: TGCGCCAGCAGCCGATGGACAGGGGCCTACGAGCAGTACTTC.

The table lists this clone with a count of one. The chain uses TRBV7-3 and TRBJ2-2; TRBD2 aligns across 8 bases. V dropped 2 bases and J dropped 4; count of bases not matched to a gene: 3. The germline gives CDR1 SGHTA, CDR2 FQGTGA. This CDR3 has 15 residues. The CDR3 region is CASSLLAGLTGELFF. CDR3 sequence (DNA): TGTGCCAGCAGCTTACTAGCGGGTCTCACCGGGGAGCTGTTTTTT.

Here the CDR3 DNA reads TGCGCCAGCAGCCAGGGGACTAGCGGGAGAGGGACCGGGGAGCTGTTTTTT. It specifies CASSQGTSGRGTGELFF. The rearrangement links TRBV4-1 to TRBJ2-2; TRBD2 aligns across 14 bases. The CDR3 totals 17 residues. Per the germline V gene, CDR1 is MGHRA and CDR2 is YSYEKL. The V segment lost 3 bases and the J segment 5 bases; nucleotides outside the gene matches: 5.

The chain carries TRBV7-9 and TRBJ2-5; D unresolved. The CDR3 totals 14 residues. V shed 1 base and J shed 2 bases, with 8 bases lying between them. Germline V gene sequence: CDR1 SEHNR, CDR2 FQNEAQ (reference sequence). CDR3 protein: CASSLGGGQETQYF. The CDR3 DNA reads TGTGCCAGCAGCTTAGGCGGCGGTCAAGAGACCCAGTACTTC.

This chain connects TRBV19 to TRBJ1-5; TRBD1 agrees at 8 bases. Per the germline V gene, CDR1 is LNHDA and CDR2 is SQIVND (reference sequence). The CDR3 has 14 residues. Unmatched junction bases numbered 6, after V lost 4 bases and J lost 7 bases. The CDR3 reads CASSNSGGPQPQHF. The CDR3 DNA follows: TGTGCCAGTAGTAACTCAGGGGGCCCCCAGCCCCAGCATTTT.

V is TRBV9 and J is TRBJ1-1; possible D gene TRBD1, 6 bases. V lost 4 bases and J 0 bases, leaving 13 bases between the germline ends. The CDR3 extends over 15 amino acids. Germline-derived CDR1 and CDR2 are SGDLS and YYNGEE. The CDR3 here is CASSSQQGLNTEAFF. As DNA, the CDR3 is TGTGCCAGCAGCTCCCAACAGGGATTGAACACTGAAGCTTTCTTT.